This T cell receptor (beta chain) was identified during a study of STAT5B mutations in CD4+ large granular lymphocyte leukemia. Of note for this clone: The antigen is not known.

Findings of the study overall: The CD4+ versus CD8+ T-LGLL clonality difference may reflect limited sample size. Patient CD4-sorted repertoires stayed more clonal than healthy ones after leukemic-clone removal.

Original data processing: A productive frequency of 2.59 x 10-5 was the lowest detectable. Produced via immunoSEQ multiplex PCR; TCRdb's table is partial and in-frame only. V and J calls and clone size follow that table, whereas D and trimming were derived from the DNA. The data hold tens of thousands of clones, with roughly 77% observed a single time. This receptor was taken from a human donor in good health. Sequencing used CD4+ T cells from blood buffy coats.

The CDR3 DNA sequence: TGTGCCAGCCCCTCGCCCCACAATGAGCAGTTCTTC. Translating gives CASPSPHNEQFF. The chain links TRBV6-1 to TRBJ2-1, with D unresolved. Germline CDR1 MNHNS, CDR2 SASEGT. There are 12 residues in the CDR3. Trimming took 8 bases from V and 5 from J, leaving 10 bases between them.